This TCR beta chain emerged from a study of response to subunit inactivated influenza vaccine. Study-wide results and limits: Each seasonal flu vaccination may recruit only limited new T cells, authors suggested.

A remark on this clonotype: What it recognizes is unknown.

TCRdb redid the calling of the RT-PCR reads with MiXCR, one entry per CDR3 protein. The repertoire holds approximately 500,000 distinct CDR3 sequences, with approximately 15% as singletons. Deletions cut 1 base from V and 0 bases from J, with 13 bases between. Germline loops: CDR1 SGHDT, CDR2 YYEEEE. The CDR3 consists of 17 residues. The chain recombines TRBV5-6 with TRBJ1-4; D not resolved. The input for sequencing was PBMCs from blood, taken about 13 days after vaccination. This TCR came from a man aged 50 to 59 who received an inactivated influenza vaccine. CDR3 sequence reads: CASSLSLDWATNEKLFF. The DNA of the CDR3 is TGTGCCAGCAGCTTGAGTCTGGACTGGGCAACTAATGAAAAACTGTTTTTT.